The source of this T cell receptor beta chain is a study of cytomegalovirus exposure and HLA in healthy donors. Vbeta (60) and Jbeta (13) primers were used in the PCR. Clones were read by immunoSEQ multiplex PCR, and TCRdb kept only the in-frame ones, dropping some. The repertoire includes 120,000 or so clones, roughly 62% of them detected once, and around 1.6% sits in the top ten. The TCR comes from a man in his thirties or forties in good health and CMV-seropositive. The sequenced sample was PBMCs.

The CDR3 bases are TGTGCCAGCAGGGCCGGGACTATCTACGAGCAGTACTTC. It codes for CASRAGTIYEQYF. The V gene is TRBV27, the J gene TRBJ2-7, with TRBD2 matching 7 bases. V shed 6 bases, J shed 3 bases, and the junction held 5 bases outside the gene matches. The CDR3 runs 13 residues. Germline V lookup: CDR1 MNHEY, CDR2 SMNVEV (reference sequence).